The T cell receptor (beta chain) under discussion was sequenced for a study of breast tumors, draining lymph nodes, adjacent tissues. TCRdb reprocessed the multiplex PCR reads with MiXCR, giving one entry per CDR3 protein. The sample records 200,000 to 300,000 distinct CDR3 sequences, around 30% being singletons. In regard to this clonotype: Its specificity is not known.

Study-wide results and caveats: Findings are consistent with lymph node origin and intratumoral expansion of most tumor T cells.

Breast cancer patients provided tissue from their axillary draining lymph nodes. Sequences were obtained from axillary lymph node tissue. This sequence was found in a female donor with breast cancer. Some clones in this sample may be carry-over from other donors' samples.

The CDR3: CASSPPGQEGRQPQHF. The CDR3 DNA is TGTGCCAGCAGCCCTCCGGGACAGGAAGGTAGGCAGCCCCAGCATTTT. This chain joins TRBV7-9 and TRBJ1-5, with 8 bases lining up with TRBD1. This CDR3 region has 16 residues. In germline, CDR1 is SEHNR, CDR2 FQNEAQ (reference sequence). Trimming took 5 bases from V and 7 from J; bases not matched to a gene: 13. The complete variable domain, with remaining parts taken from reference TRBV7-9 and TRBJ1-5, reads DTGVSQNPRHKITKRGQNVTFRCDPISEHNRLYWYRQTLGQGPEFLTYFQNEAQLEKSRLLSDRFSAERPKGSFSTLEIQRTEQGDSAMYLCASSPPGQEGRQPQHFGDGTRLSIL.